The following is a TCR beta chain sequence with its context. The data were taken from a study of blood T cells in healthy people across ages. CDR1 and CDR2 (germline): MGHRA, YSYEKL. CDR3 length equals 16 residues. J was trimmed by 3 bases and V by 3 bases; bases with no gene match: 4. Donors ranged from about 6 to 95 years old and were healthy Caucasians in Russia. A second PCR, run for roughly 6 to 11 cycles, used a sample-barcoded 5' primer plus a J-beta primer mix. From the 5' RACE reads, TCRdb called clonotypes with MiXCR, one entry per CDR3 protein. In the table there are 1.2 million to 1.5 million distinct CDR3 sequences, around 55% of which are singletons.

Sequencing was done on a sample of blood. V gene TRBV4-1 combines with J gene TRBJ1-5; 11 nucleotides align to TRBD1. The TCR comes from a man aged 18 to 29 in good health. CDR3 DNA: TGCGCCAGCAGCCAGAGGGACAGGGGGGACAATCAGCCCCAGCATTTT. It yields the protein CASSQRDRGDNQPQHF.